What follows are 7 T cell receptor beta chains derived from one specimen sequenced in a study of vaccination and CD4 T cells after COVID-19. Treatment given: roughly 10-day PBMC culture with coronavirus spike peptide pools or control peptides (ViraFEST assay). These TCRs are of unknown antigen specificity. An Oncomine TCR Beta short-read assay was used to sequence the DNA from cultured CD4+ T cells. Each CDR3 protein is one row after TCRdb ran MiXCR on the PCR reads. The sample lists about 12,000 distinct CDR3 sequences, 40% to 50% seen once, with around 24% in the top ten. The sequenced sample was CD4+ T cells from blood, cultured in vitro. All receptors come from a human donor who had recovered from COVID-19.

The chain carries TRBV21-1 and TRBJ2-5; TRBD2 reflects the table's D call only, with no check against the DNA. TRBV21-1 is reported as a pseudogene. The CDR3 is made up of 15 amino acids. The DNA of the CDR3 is TGTGCCAATCTGACAGGACTAGCGGCCGAAGAGACCCAGTACTTC. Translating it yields CANLTGLAAEETQYF.

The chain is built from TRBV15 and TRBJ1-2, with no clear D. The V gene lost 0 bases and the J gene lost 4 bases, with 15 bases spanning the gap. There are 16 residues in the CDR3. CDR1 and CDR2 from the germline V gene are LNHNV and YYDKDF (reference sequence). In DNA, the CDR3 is TGTGCCACCAGCAGAGATCGAGGAGGGCTCGGCTATGGCTACACCTTC. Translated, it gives CATSRDRGGLGYGYTF.

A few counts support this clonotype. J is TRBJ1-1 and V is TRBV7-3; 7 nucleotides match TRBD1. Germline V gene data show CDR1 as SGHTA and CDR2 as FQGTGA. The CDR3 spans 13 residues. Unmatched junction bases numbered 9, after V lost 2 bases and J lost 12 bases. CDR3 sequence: CASSLGTGTEPFF. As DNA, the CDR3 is TGTGCCAGCAGCTTAGGTACCGGGACAGAACCTTTCTTT.

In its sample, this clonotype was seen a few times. The CDR3 sequence is CASRDRGVSGNTIYF. CDR3 nucleotide sequence: TGTGCCAGCAGAGACAGGGGGGTCTCTGGAAACACCATATATTTT. The gene calls are TRBV6-1 and TRBJ1-3; the match to TRBD1 covers 9 bases. The CDR3 has 15 amino acids. V gave up 6 bases and J gave up 0 bases; unmatched junction bases: 3. From germline, CDR1 is MNHNS and CDR2 SASEGT.

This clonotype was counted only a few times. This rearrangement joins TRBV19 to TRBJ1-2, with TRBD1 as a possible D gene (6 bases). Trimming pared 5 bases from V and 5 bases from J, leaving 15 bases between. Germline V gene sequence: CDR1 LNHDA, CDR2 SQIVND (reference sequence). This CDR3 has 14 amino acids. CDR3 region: CASSRDIALYGYTF. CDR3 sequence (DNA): TGTGCCAGTAGTCGGGACATTGCATTATATGGCTACACCTTC.

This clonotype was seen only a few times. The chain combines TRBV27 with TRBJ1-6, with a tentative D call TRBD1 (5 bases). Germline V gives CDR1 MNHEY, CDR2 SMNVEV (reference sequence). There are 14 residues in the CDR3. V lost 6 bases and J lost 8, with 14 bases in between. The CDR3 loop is CASSLWGLDSPLHF. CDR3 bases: TGTGCCAGCAGCCTATGGGGGTTGGATTCACCCCTCCACTTT.

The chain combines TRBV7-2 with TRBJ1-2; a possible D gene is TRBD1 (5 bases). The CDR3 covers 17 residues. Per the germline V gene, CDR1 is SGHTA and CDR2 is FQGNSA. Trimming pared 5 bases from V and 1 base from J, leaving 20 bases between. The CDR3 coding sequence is TGTGCCAGCAGCAGAAAGGTCGTATCGGGGGATAACTATGGCTACACCTTC. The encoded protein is CASSRKVVSGDNYGYTF.